This is a list of T cell receptor beta chains from one sample in a study of regulatory T cells in long-lasting Graves disease. TCRdb used MiXCR to reprocess the multiplex PCR reads, holding one entry per CDR3 protein. The table lists fewer than 350,000 distinct CDR3 sequences, approximately 20% of them singletons, with around 36% in the top ten. The sample here was peripheral blood mononuclear cells (PBMCs), taken at new diagnosis, from a patient treated with antithyroid drugs. Every receptor here comes from a female donor with Graves disease. Each CDR3 is given with its conserved first and last residue. Each record gives: D gene, clone size, V gene, J gene, CDR3 DNA, CDR3 protein. The D gene is left open where the match is weak. Only part of the rows carry a size: once, few, many, or a class if the clone is expanded.

NA,many,TRBV30,TRBJ2-3,TGTGCCTGGAGTGTGGCGGGGTTGAGCACAGATACGCAGTATTTT,CAWSVAGLSTDTQYF
TRBD2,few,TRBV7-9,TRBJ2-1,TGTGCCAGCAGACCCGCCCGGGAGGCTAGTTGGTTCTTC,CASRPAREASWFF
NA,many,TRBV27,TRBJ1-1,TGTGCCAGCAGTTTTCAGCCCTTGAACACTGAAGCTTTCTTT,CASSFQPLNTEAFF
NA,many,TRBV2,TRBJ1-1,TGTGCCAGCATGAGGATAAACACTGAAGCTTTCTTT,CASMRINTEAFF
TRBD2,many,TRBV19,TRBJ2-3,TGTGCCAGTAGTATCCTAGCGGGAAGGGCAGATACGCAGTATTTT,CASSILAGRADTQYF
NA,few,TRBV6-1,TRBJ2-3,TGTGCCAGCAGCAGCGGTCCAGGCCGTAGCACAGATACGCAGTATTTT,CASSSGPGRSTDTQYF
NA,NA,TRBV5-6,TRBJ1-4,TGTGCCAGCAGTACGACCAAGCTCTATGAAAAACTGTTTTTT,CASSTTKLYEKLFF
TRBD2,many,TRBV12-3/TRBV12-4,TRBJ2-3,TGTGCCAGCAGTCCCCTTCTAGCGGACACAGATACGCAGTATTTT,CASSPLLADTDTQYF
TRBD1,many,TRBV27,TRBJ2-6,TGTGCCAGCAGTTTATGGACAGGGGGGGGGGCCAACGTCCTGACTTTC,CASSLWTGGGANVLTF
NA,many,TRBV11-3,TRBJ2-5,TGTGCCAGCAGCTTATACCCGAGTAAGAAGACCCAGTACTTC,CASSLYPSKKTQYF
NA,many,TRBV2,TRBJ2-3,TGTGCCAGCAGTGTTGGAGATAGCACAGATACGCAGTATTTT,CASSVGDSTDTQYF
NA,many,TRBV28,TRBJ1-5,TGTGCCAGCAGTTCCGTCTTCGGGGGCCACAATCAGCCCCAGCATTTT,CASSSVFGGHNQPQHF
TRBD2,many,TRBV20-1,TRBJ2-1,TGCAGTGCTGGCCTCCGGGCGGGGGAGGGCTCCTACAATGAGCAGTTCTTC,CSAGLRAGEGSYNEQFF
TRBD1,many,TRBV24-1,TRBJ2-7,TGTGCCACCAGTGATTTGGGGACAGGGGGAGGCTACGAGCAGTACTTC,CATSDLGTGGGYEQYF
TRBD2,NA,TRBV2,TRBJ2-1,TGTGCCAGCAGTGCTTACCTTGGGACTAGCGGGATTTTTGAAGAGACCCGGTACTTC,CASSAYLGTSGIFEETRYF
NA,many,TRBV10-3,TRBJ2-7,TGTGCCATCAGTATCACGATCGACTCCTACGAGCAGTACTTC,CAISITIDSYEQYF
TRBD2,many,TRBV2,TRBJ2-1,TGTGCCAGCAGTGATAAAGCGGGAGACAATGAGCAGTTCTTC,CASSDKAGDNEQFF
NA,many,TRBV15,TRBJ2-3,TGTGCCACCAGCAGAGTCGGACAGGCGGGGGATACGCAGTATTTT,CATSRVGQAGDTQYF
NA,many,TRBV4-2,TRBJ2-4,TGTGCCAGCAGCCAAATGGAGGGAAGAGTTCAGTACTTC,CASSQMEGRVQYF
TRBD1,once,TRBV27,TRBJ2-7,TGTGCCAGCAGCTTAGTCGGCGGACAGGGGGTTCCCGAGCAGTACTTC,CASSLVGGQGVPEQYF
TRBD1,many,TRBV29-1,TRBJ1-1,TGCAGGGGAGGGACAGGGTACGCCGAAGCTTTCTTT,CRGGTGYAEAFF
NA,few,TRBV29-1,TRBJ2-2,TGCAGCGGCTTCGTGGACACCGGGGAGCTGTTTTTT,CSGFVDTGELFF
NA,few,TRBV5-5,TRBJ2-1,TGTGCCAGCAGCTTGGCGGTGACTGATTACAATGAGCAGTTCTTC,CASSLAVTDYNEQFF
TRBD2,many,TRBV28,TRBJ2-3,TGTGCCAGCAGTCCTGGGACTAGCGGGAGAGATACGCAGTATTTT,CASSPGTSGRDTQYF
NA,few,TRBV4-2,TRBJ2-7,TGTGCCAGCAGCCCCGCTAACTCCTACGAGCAGTACTTC,CASSPANSYEQYF
TRBD2,NA,TRBV6-2/TRBV6-3,TRBJ2-1,TGTGCCAGCAGTGATGGACTAGCGGCGCCCTACAATGAGCAGTTCTTC,CASSDGLAAPYNEQFF
TRBD2,NA,TRBV6-9,TRBJ2-1,TGTGCCAGCAGTTACGAAGGACTAGCGGTCAATGAGCAGTTCTTC,CASSYEGLAVNEQFF